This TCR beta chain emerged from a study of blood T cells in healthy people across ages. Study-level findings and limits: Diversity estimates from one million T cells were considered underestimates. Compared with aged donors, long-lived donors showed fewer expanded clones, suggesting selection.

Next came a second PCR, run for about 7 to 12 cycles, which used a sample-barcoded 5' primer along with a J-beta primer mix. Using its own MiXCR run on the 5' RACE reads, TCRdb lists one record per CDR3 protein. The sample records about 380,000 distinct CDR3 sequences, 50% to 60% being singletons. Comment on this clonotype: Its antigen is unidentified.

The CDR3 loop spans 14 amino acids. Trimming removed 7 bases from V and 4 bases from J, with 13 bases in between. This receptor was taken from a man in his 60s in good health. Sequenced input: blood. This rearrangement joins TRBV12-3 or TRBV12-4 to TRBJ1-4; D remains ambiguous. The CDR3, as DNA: TGTGCCAGCACACGGACGGACTATAATGAAAAACTGTTTTTT. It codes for CASTRTDYNEKLFF.